These T cell receptor beta chains were read from a single sample in a study of blood T cell repertoires in COVID-19. The repertoire was sequenced with immunoSEQ multiplex PCR; TCRdb's copy has only in-frame clones and lacks some. Of 200,000 to 250,000 clones in the sample, around 86% were seen once. What was sequenced was PBMCs or T cells enriched from blood (not recorded which). All receptors come from a woman aged 45-65 years with acute COVID-19. Each CDR3 is given with its conserved first and last residue. Clone size is given for some rows only: seen once, a few or many times, or a class if the clone is expanded.

abundance,v_gene,j_gene,CDR3aa
NA,TRBV7-9,TRBJ2-3,CASSLGATDTQYF
NA,TRBV18,TRBJ1-1,CASSPRTVNMNTEAFF
NA,TRBV28,TRBJ2-7,CASSSRGYLLYEQYF
NA,TRBV28,TRBJ1-1,CASRYTPGGGTNTEAFF
once,TRBV18,TRBJ2-7,CASSPRTQGAYEQYF
once,TRBV12-1,TRBJ1-5,CASSFETQRSNQPQHF
NA,TRBV7-2,TRBJ1-4,CASSPGQYNEKLFF
NA,TRBV7-2,TRBJ2-1,CASSLGQTSYNEQFF
NA,TRBV18,TRBJ2-1,CASSPRTGGGNEQFF
NA,TRBV7-7,TRBJ2-2,CASSRWTGGGSGELFF
once,TRBV7-2,TRBJ1-1,CASRAEVGREAFF
NA,TRBV2,TRBJ2-5,CASSEPGLAGGGETQYF
once,TRBV24-1,TRBJ1-1,CATSLGTATEAFF
NA,TRBV28,TRBJ1-5,CASSPVLGAPTFNQPQHF
NA,TRBV5-4,TRBJ2-7,CASSETSPQPGSEQYF
NA,TRBV9,TRBJ2-5,CASSTARDRGGRGTQYF
NA,TRBV5-4,TRBJ1-1,CASSSGGQGRSEAFF
NA,TRBV7-2,TRBJ2-2,CASSFSGGANTGELFF
NA,TRBV6-1,TRBJ1-1,CASSDNINTEAFF
NA,TRBV18,TRBJ2-5,CASSRQFKETQYF
NA,TRBV6-5,TRBJ1-1,CASSRRGNTEAFF
NA,TRBV9,TRBJ2-7,CASSLGGTGWGYEQYF
NA,TRBV28,TRBJ1-1,CASSPLRTANTEAFF
NA,TRBV27,TRBJ2-7,CASSSLAAGTYEQYF
few,TRBV2,TRBJ1-6,CASTQQGYGSPLHF
few,TRBV6-1,TRBJ2-1,CASSSPSVSLEQFF
NA,TRBV11-3,TRBJ2-7,CASSGLSSYEQYF
NA,TRBV5-6,TRBJ2-7,CASSLALAGATYEQYF
few,TRBV28,TRBJ1-2,CASGTGWNYGYTF